The 9 T cell receptor beta chains given below trace back to one sample, sequenced in a study of OX40 agonist ivuxolimab in advanced cancers. Measured with immunoSEQ multiplex PCR; TCRdb has only the in-frame clones, and not every one. The sample lists 70,000 to 95,000 clones, around four fifths occurring once. The sample consisted of CD4+ or CD8+ T cells sorted from blood, taken in a trial of the OX40 agonist ivuxolimab. These receptors all come from an adult with an advanced solid tumor such as melanoma, head and neck, liver or kidney cancer.

V and J are TRBV18 and TRBJ2-7; TRBD1 matches at 7 bases. V was clipped by 4 bases and J by 2 bases; unmatched bases: 5. Germline CDR1 is KGHSH and CDR2 is LQKENI. The CDR3 runs 14 residues. Here the CDR3 DNA reads TGTGCCAGCTCACTTCCGGGACAGCCCTACGAGCAGTACTTC. It yields the protein CASSLPGQPYEQYF.

The chain couples TRBV27 to TRBJ2-7, with 9 bases matching TRBD1. Trimming took 5 bases from V and 0 from J; bases not matched to a gene: 5. CDR1 and CDR2 from the germline V gene are MNHEY and SMNVEV (reference sequence). The CDR3 extends over 15 amino acids. CDR3 sequence (DNA): TGTGCCAGCAGTCTTAGACAGGGGGGCTCCTACGAGCAGTACGTC. This codes for CASSLRQGGSYEQYV.

V usage is TRBV7-8 and J usage is TRBJ2-5; D is unresolved. The CDR3 is made up of 14 amino acids. Trimming cost V 3 bases and J 3 bases, with 11 bases left between them. Germline V CDR1 and CDR2: SGHVS, FQNEAQ. CDR3 sequence: CASSFADTKETQYF. The CDR3 bases are TGTGCCAGCAGCTTTGCGGATACTAAAGAGACCCAGTACTTC. The full variable domain, its missing parts supplied by reference TRBV7-8 and TRBJ2-5, is GAGVSQSPRYKVAKRGQDVALRCDPISGHVSLFWYQQALGQGPEFLTYFQNEAQLDKSGLPSDRFFAERPEGSVSTLKIQRTQQEDSAVYLCASSFADTKETQYFGPGTRLLVL.

J is TRBJ2-7 and V is TRBV6-5; D unclear. Trimming left V 2 bases short and J 0 bases short, with 5 bases between. Germline CDR1 MNHEY, CDR2 SVGAGI. The CDR3 has 13 residues. Here the CDR3 reads CASSYGVSYEQYF. The DNA for the CDR3 is TGTGCCAGCAGTTACGGGGTCTCCTACGAGCAGTACTTC.

The gene calls are TRBV28 and TRBJ2-7; D may be TRBD1 or TRBD2 (5 bases each). Germline V gene sequence: CDR1 MDHEN, CDR2 SYDVKM. V was shortened by 8 bases and J by 1 base, with 9 bases between the two germline ends. There are 12 residues in the CDR3. The CDR3 loop is CASGDGSYEQYV. DNA for the CDR3: TGTGCCAGCGGGGACGGATCCTACGAGCAGTACGTC.

V usage is TRBV6-5 and J usage is TRBJ2-1; TRBD1 matches at 11 bases. This CDR3 spans 15 amino acids. CDR1 is MNHEY, CDR2 SVGAGI, per germline. The trim removed 5 bases at V and 8 bases at J, leaving 8 bases unmatched. The CDR3 DNA is TGTGCCAGCAGTCCGGACAGGGGGCGCGTTTATGAGCAGTTCTTC. It encodes CASSPDRGRVYEQFF.

This chain uses TRBV5-6 with TRBJ2-1, with TRBD2 identical over 7 bases. The CDR3 has 17 amino acids. The germline gives CDR1 SGHDT, CDR2 YYEEEE. Germline trimming cut 3 bases from V and 2 bases from J; bases unmatched to any gene: 11. The CDR3 DNA follows: TGTGCCAGCAGCTCCATGGGTTCTAGCGGCCCCTACAATGAGCAGTTCTTC. It encodes CASSSMGSSGPYNEQFF. Together with reference TRBV5-6 and TRBJ2-1, the CDR3 gives the full variable domain: DAGVTQSPTHLIKTRGQQVTLRCSPKSGHDTVSWYQQALGQGPQFIFQYYEEEERQRGNFPDRFSGHQFPNYSSELNVNALLLGDSALYLCASSSMGSSGPYNEQFFGPGTRLTVL.

The table lists this clone with a few counts. The rearrangement links TRBV27 to TRBJ1-6; TRBD1 is a possible D gene (5 bases). Trimming removed 7 bases from V and 4 bases from J, with 11 bases in between. The CDR3 sequence is 14 residues long. Germline CDR1 MNHEY, CDR2 SMNVEV (reference sequence). For the CDR3, the DNA is TGTGCCAGCACGGGGCCGGGGTATAATTCACCCCTCCACTTT. This encodes CASTGPGYNSPLHF.

The chain employs TRBV5-4 and TRBJ2-1, with 8 bases fitting TRBD1. V lost 4 bases and J lost 3; bases outside the gene matches: 3. The germline gives CDR1 SGHNT, CDR2 YYREEE (reference sequence). The CDR3 is made up of 14 amino acids. The CDR3 nucleotides read TGTGCCAGCAGCCCGGGGACAGGCTACAATGAGCAGTTCTTC. Encoded protein: CASSPGTGYNEQFF.